One and the same sample provided the 24 T cell receptor beta chains below, sequenced in a study of blood T cell repertoires in COVID-19. Generated by immunoSEQ multiplex PCR, the TCRdb table keeps only in-frame clones and is missing some. The table shows about 220,000 clones, with under 90% occurring only once. The sequenced material came from peripheral blood. The receptors come from a woman older than 75 with acute or convalescent COVID-19.

This clone came up once. This rearrangement joins TRBV28 to TRBJ2-3, with 7 bases that match TRBD1. J was trimmed by 0 bases and V by 6 bases; bases with no gene match: 6. This CDR3 has 15 residues. The germline V gene encodes CDR1 MDHEN and CDR2 SYDVKM. CDR3 coding DNA: TGTGCCAGCAGCTCCCCCAGGGGGAGCACAGATACGCAGTATTTT. This encodes CASSSPRGSTDTQYF. The full variable domain, with the rest looked up from reference TRBV28 and TRBJ2-3, is DVKVTQSSRYLVKRTGEKVFLECVQDMDHENMFWYRQDPGLGLRLIYFSYDVKMKEKGDIPEGYSVSREKKERFSLILESASTNQTSMYLCASSSPRGSTDTQYFGPGTRLTVL.

The gene calls are TRBV19 and TRBJ2-3; TRBD2 is a possible D gene (5 bases). Germline V gene sequence: CDR1 LNHDA, CDR2 SQIVND (reference sequence). CDR3 length: 16 amino acids. Trimming left V 5 bases short and J 1 base short, with 16 bases between. DNA of the CDR3: TGTGCCAGTAGTCTCCGGCTTCCGCGGGGCACAGATACGCAGTATTTT. Translation gives CASSLRLPRGTDTQYF.

The chain links TRBV28 to TRBJ1-6; 7 bases line up with TRBD1. Germline assignment: CDR1 MDHEN and CDR2 SYDVKM. The V and J ends lost 9 bases and 8 bases, in that order; junction bases with no gene match: 10. This CDR3 region has 14 residues. Here the CDR3 DNA reads TGTGCCAGTGGAGGGGGCGCAGTGGATTCACCCCTCCACTTT. Encoded protein: CASGGGAVDSPLHF.

The chain combines TRBV5-5 with TRBJ1-6; tentatively, D is TRBD1 (5 bases). CDR3 length: 15 residues. Germline V CDR1 and CDR2: SGHKS, YYEKEE (reference sequence). V was shortened by 0 bases and J by 9 bases, with 13 bases between the two germline ends. The CDR3 is CASSLAGQGSSPLHF. The CDR3 coding sequence is TGTGCCAGCAGCTTGGCTGGGCAGGGAAGTTCACCCCTCCACTTT.

This chain uses TRBV9 with TRBJ1-2; a possible D gene is TRBD1 (5 bases). The CDR3 is 14 residues long. V was trimmed by 4 bases and J by 5 bases, leaving 15 bases between them. Germline-derived CDR1 and CDR2 are SGDLS and YYNGEE. CDR3 region: CASSPDRTPYGYTF. The CDR3 DNA is TGTGCCAGCAGCCCTGACAGAACACCTTATGGCTACACCTTC.

CDR3 region: CASRALRQGAREGYTF. CDR3 DNA: TGCGCCAGCAGGGCTCTAAGACAGGGCGCCCGGGAGGGCTACACCTTC. The rearrangement uses TRBV5-1 and TRBJ1-2; 7 bases line up with TRBD1. The CDR3 is 16 amino acids. The J segment lost 8 bases and the V segment lost 5 bases, leaving 18 bases of the junction unmatched. From germline, CDR1 is SGHRS and CDR2 YFSETQ.

The chain is built from TRBV15 and TRBJ1-5, with D unresolved. Between the trimmed V and J ends, which lost 4 bases and 0 bases, there was a span of 10 bases. The CDR3 runs 15 residues. Germline V lookup: CDR1 LNHNV, CDR2 YYDKDF (reference sequence). CDR3 DNA: TGTGCCACCAGCACCGAGAGGGATAGCAATCAGCCCCAGCATTTT. Its translation: CATSTERDSNQPQHF.

The chain links TRBV6-1 to TRBJ1-2; the D gene is possibly TRBD1 (5 bases). Between the trimmed V and J ends, which lost 1 base and 7 bases, there was a span of 22 bases. The CDR3 is 17 residues long. Germline V gene lookup returns CDR1 MNHNS and CDR2 SASEGT. CDR3 nucleotides: TGTGCCAGCAGTGAAGTGCCGAAAAGTTCCAGGGTTTCTGGCTACACCTTC. Amino acids: CASSEVPKSSRVSGYTF.

This clone was detected only a few times. The V gene is TRBV2, the J gene TRBJ1-1; no clear D gene. In germline, CDR1 is SNHLY, CDR2 FYNNEI. The V and J ends lost 7 bases and 0 bases respectively, with 12 bases between them. This CDR3 has 14 amino acids. CDR3 amino acids: CASKGQTLNTEAFF. The CDR3 DNA sequence: TGTGCCAGCAAAGGCCAGACACTGAACACTGAAGCTTTCTTT.

The genes are TRBV5-1 and TRBJ2-3, with D possibly TRBD2 on 5 matching bases. Trimming took 3 bases from V and 2 from J, leaving 13 bases between them. The V gene's germline CDR1 is SGHRS and CDR2 YFSETQ. CDR3 length: 15 residues. The CDR3 region has the DNA TGCGCCAGCAGCTCCGAGCCGACTATCACAGATACGCAGTATTTT. Protein product: CASSSEPTITDTQYF.

The chain couples TRBV12-3 or TRBV12-4 to TRBJ1-1, with 7 nucleotides matching TRBD1. V was pared by 4 bases and J by 6 bases, with 5 bases of the junction left unmatched. The CDR3 covers 13 residues. CDR3 residues: CASSYDREAEAFF. DNA of the CDR3: TGTGCCAGCAGTTACGACAGGGAGGCTGAAGCTTTCTTT.

This sequence joins TRBV5-8 and TRBJ1-1; 8 bases match TRBD1. This CDR3 is 13 amino acids long. The ends lost 7 bases at V and 3 bases at J; junction bases unmatched: 5. The germline gives CDR1 SGHTS, CDR2 YDEGEE. CDR3 protein: CASRDRFDTEAFF. As DNA, the CDR3 is TGTGCCAGCCGGGACAGGTTTGACACTGAAGCTTTCTTT.

This chain connects TRBV29-1 to TRBJ1-3, with D maybe TRBD1 (6 bases). Trimming took 6 bases from V and 1 from J, leaving 13 bases between them. CDR1 is SQVTM and CDR2 is ANQGSEA in the germline V gene. The CDR3 loop spans 14 amino acids. Written as DNA, the CDR3 is TGCAGCGTAAGGGGGTATGATTCTGGAAACACCATATATTTT. Translating it yields CSVRGYDSGNTIYF.

This chain uses TRBV27 with TRBJ1-1; D ambiguous. The V gene's germline CDR1 is MNHEY and CDR2 SMNVEV (reference sequence). The CDR3 extends over 12 amino acids. With 4 bases removed from V and 9 bases from J, the gap between germline ends came to 12 bases. The DNA for the CDR3 is TGTGCCAGCAGTTCCAACCCGGGGAAAGCTTTCTTT. Amino acids: CASSSNPGKAFF.

The chain combines TRBV4-3 with TRBJ2-7; 8 positions agree with TRBD1. CDR3 length equals 15 residues. Trimming at V came to 0 bases and at J to 3 bases, leaving 4 bases not matched to a gene. Germline V gives CDR1 LGHNA, CDR2 YSLEER. In DNA, the CDR3 is TGCGCCAGCAGCCAAGATCCAGGGGGCCACTACGAGCAGTACTTC. Encoded protein: CASSQDPGGHYEQYF.

The V call is TRBV9, the J call TRBJ2-5; the D is unclear. Germline assignment: CDR1 SGDLS and CDR2 YYNGEE. The length of the CDR3 is 13 residues. The V end was cut by 2 bases, the J end by 3 bases, with 8 bases between. CDR3 sequence: CASSVSAKETQYF. CDR3 nucleotides: TGTGCCAGCAGCGTCTCCGCTAAAGAGACCCAGTACTTC.

This chain joins TRBV2 and TRBJ1-2; no definite D call. The CDR3 is made up of 13 amino acids. V gave up 6 bases and J gave up 1 base, with 9 bases separating them. From germline, CDR1 is SNHLY and CDR2 FYNNEI. The CDR3 DNA follows: TGTGCCAGCAGGTTACAGATTAACTATGGCTACACCTTC. This gives the protein CASRLQINYGYTF.

The chain links TRBV3-1 (or the pseudogene TRBV3-2) to TRBJ2-2; 7 bases align to TRBD1. This CDR3 has 17 amino acids. J lost 3 bases, V lost 3 bases, and 10 bases had no gene match. Germline V gene data show CDR1 as LGHDT and CDR2 as YNNKEL (reference sequence). DNA of the CDR3: TGTGCCAGCAGCCACAATTATGGGACAGTATACACCGGGGAGCTGTTTTTT. It yields the protein CASSHNYGTVYTGELFF.

This clone was counted between two and nine times. Other DNA variants within this sample encode the same CDR3. The chain recombines TRBV5-4 with TRBJ1-1, with D unclear. The CDR3 contains 14 residues. Germline V gene sequence: CDR1 SGHNT, CDR2 YYREEE (reference sequence). V lost 1 base to trimming and J lost 0 bases, with 7 bases between them. CDR3 residues: CASSLTGVNTEAFF. As DNA, the CDR3 is TGTGCCAGCAGCTTGACGGGAGTGAACACTGAAGCTTTCTTT.

Regarding this clone: Its ends do not fully match the called genes, so a read error is possible. This chain connects TRBV7-9 to TRBJ1-5; D may be TRBD1 (6 bases). The germline gives CDR1 SEHNR, CDR2 FQNEAQ (reference sequence). The CDR3 extends over 14 amino acids. The CDR3 sequence: CASSFGQSTQPQHF. Written as DNA, the CDR3 is TGTGCCAGCAGCTTCGGACAGAGCACTCAGCCCCAGCATTTT.

This clone was observed a few times. The V gene is TRBV24-1, the J gene TRBJ2-1; 14 bases fit TRBD2. With V trimmed by 4 bases and J by 7 bases, 11 bases remained unmatched. The germline CDR1 and CDR2 sequences are KGHDR and SFDVKD. The CDR3 sequence is 18 residues long. The CDR3: CATSDRRTSGGPVNEQFF. The DNA of the CDR3 is TGTGCCACCAGTGACCGCCGGACTAGCGGGGGGCCGGTGAATGAGCAGTTCTTC.

The chain couples TRBV19 to TRBJ2-3; the D gene is possibly TRBD1 (5 bases). The germline V gene encodes CDR1 LNHDA and CDR2 SQIVND (reference sequence). The V end lost 6 bases, the J end lost 1 base, and 17 bases lay between the germline ends. There are 16 residues in the CDR3. The CDR3 is CASSSQGGWRTDTQYF. CDR3 nucleotide sequence: TGTGCCAGTAGCTCCCAGGGTGGATGGCGCACAGATACGCAGTATTTT.

The rearrangement joins TRBV2 to TRBJ1-5, with a weak D call TRBD1 (6 bases). With 7 bases removed from V and 3 bases from J, the gap between germline ends came to 16 bases. Germline CDR1 is SNHLY and CDR2 is FYNNEI. This CDR3 contains 15 residues. For the CDR3, the DNA is TGTGCCAGCACTTTGGACAGACTTACCAATCAGCCCCAGCATTTT. Amino acids: CASTLDRLTNQPQHF.

This chain joins TRBV7-9 and TRBJ2-1; 9 nucleotides match TRBD1. CDR1 is SEHNR and CDR2 is FQNEAQ in the germline V gene (reference sequence). After removal of 5 bases from V and 7 bases from J, the junction contained 15 bases not matched to a gene. The CDR3 has 17 residues. The CDR3 loop is CASSPKRRLDRGNEQFF. The CDR3 DNA is TGTGCCAGCAGCCCGAAACGACGTTTGGACAGGGGTAATGAGCAGTTCTTC.